The 16 T cell receptor beta chains below were found in one sample sequenced in a study of blood T cell repertoires in COVID-19. TCRdb keeps only in-frame clones here, not all; method: immunoSEQ multiplex PCR. The data contain more than 250,000 clones, roughly 86% of them singletons. Sequences were obtained from PBMCs or T cells enriched from blood (not recorded which). These receptors were collected from a woman under 40 who had recovered from COVID-19.

This chain joins TRBV6-6 and TRBJ1-4, with 9 positions matching TRBD1. The length of the CDR3 is 18 residues. CDR1 and CDR2 from the germline V gene are MNHNY and SVGAGI (reference sequence). Losses at the gene ends were 5 bases for V and 7 bases for J; bases not matched to a gene: 17. Here the CDR3 DNA reads TGTGCCAGCAGTCCCGGTTTAGGACAGGGGATTATAGTTGAAAAACTGTTTTTT. The encoded protein is CASSPGLGQGIIVEKLFF.

This clone was found once. The chain links TRBV10-1 to TRBJ2-4, with D possibly matching TRBD1 (6 bases). The CDR3 loop spans 14 amino acids. Germline loops: CDR1 WNHNN, CDR2 SYGVQD (reference sequence). V lost 3 bases, J lost 5 bases, and 11 bases lay in between. The CDR3 nucleotides are TGCGCCAGCAGTGACTTCGCAGGGGAAAACATTCAGTACTTC. This sequence encodes CASSDFAGENIQYF.

The rearrangement links TRBV20-1 to TRBJ1-1, with 7 nucleotides matching TRBD1. The CDR3 runs to 14 residues. Germline lookup yields CDR1 DFQATT and CDR2 SNEGSKA (reference sequence). V shed 3 bases and J 7 bases; nucleotides not matched to a gene: 11. CDR3 residues: CSASDRAQGGEAFF. The CDR3 DNA reads as TGCAGTGCTAGTGACAGGGCGCAGGGGGGTGAAGCTTTCTTT.

In regard to this clone: A much bigger clone sits one base away, suggesting this may be a read error. This rearrangement joins TRBV29-1 to TRBJ1-1, with D possibly matching TRBD1 (6 bases). Trimming took off 4 bases at V and 4 bases at J, with 13 bases between the two ends. The CDR3 is 13 residues long. The germline V gene has CDR1 SQVTM and CDR2 ANQGSEA. CDR3 amino acids: CSVARGLTTEAFF. The CDR3 bases are TGCAGCGTTGCAAGGGGGTTGACCACTGAAGCTTTCTTT.

This sequence joins TRBV28 and TRBJ2-2; 10 positions agree with TRBD1. J gave up 8 bases and V 9 bases, and 12 bases lay outside the gene matches. This CDR3 region has 15 residues. Germline V gene data show CDR1 as MDHEN and CDR2 as SYDVKM. CDR3 loop: CASTGTGVHLGELFF. CDR3 nucleotide sequence: TGTGCCAGTACCGGGACAGGGGTTCATTTGGGGGAGCTGTTTTTT.

This rearrangement joins TRBV5-6 to TRBJ1-2; maybe TRBD1 (5 bases). Trimming left V 5 bases short and J 5 bases short, with 19 bases between. This CDR3 has 15 amino acids. Germline lookup yields CDR1 SGHDT and CDR2 YYEEEE. CDR3 bases: TGTGCCAGCAGAATCGAAGGGGCCCGATTATATGGCTACACCTTC. Protein: CASRIEGARLYGYTF.

A few counts support this clone. The V and J genes are TRBV5-1 and TRBJ2-3; unclear D gene. Deletions cut 5 bases from V and 6 bases from J, with 10 bases between. Germline CDR1 and CDR2: SGHRS and YFSETQ. The CDR3 consists of 12 residues. The chain's CDR3 is CASSPDGDTQYF. As DNA, the CDR3 is TGCGCCAGCAGTCCCGACGGGGATACGCAGTATTTT.

This chain joins TRBV4-2 and TRBJ1-5; TRBD1 might be the D (5 bases). With 5 bases removed from V and 11 bases from J, the gap between germline ends came to 19 bases. Germline V CDR1 and CDR2: LGHNA, YNFKEQ. The CDR3 covers 14 residues. CDR3 sequence (DNA): TGTGCCAGCAGCTGGAAGGTAGGGGAGGGGACCCAGCATTTT. This codes for CASSWKVGEGTQHF.

The chain has TRBV19 and TRBJ2-5; D remains ambiguous. The CDR3 length is 16 residues. Germline lookup yields CDR1 LNHDA and CDR2 SQIVND (reference sequence). The germline V and J ends were trimmed by 7 bases and 5 bases, with 23 bases remaining between them. CDR3 DNA: TGTGCCAGTATAGACCCAGTGGTTCTAGAGGAGGAGACCCAGTACTTC. Translation: CASIDPVVLEEETQYF. Variable domain in full (rest from reference TRBV19 and TRBJ2-5): DGGITQSPKYLFRKEGQNVTLSCEQNLNHDAMYWYRQDPGQGLRLIYYSQIVNDFQKGDIAEGYSVSREKKESFPLTVTSAQKNPTAFYLCASIDPVVLEEETQYFGPGTRLLVL.

This clone appeared once. The V and J genes are TRBV12-3 or TRBV12-4 and TRBJ1-2; no firm D call. V was pared by 3 bases and J by 4 bases, with 9 bases between. This CDR3 has 13 amino acids. The chain's CDR3 is CASSLRGSYGYTF. The CDR3 DNA reads as TGTGCCAGCAGTTTGCGGGGTAGCTATGGCTACACCTTC.

This clone showed up just once. The V and J genes are TRBV5-1 and TRBJ1-2, with TRBD1 matching 7 bases. Germline V gene data show CDR1 as SGHRS and CDR2 as YFSETQ. This CDR3 region has 13 residues. V shed 4 bases and J 4 bases; nucleotides not matched to a gene: 4. CDR3 in DNA: TGCGCCAGCAGCCAGACAGGGCCCTATGGCTACACCTTC. Protein: CASSQTGPYGYTF.

The rearrangement uses TRBV6-6 and TRBJ2-5; TRBD2 might be the D (5 bases). CDR1 is MNHNY, CDR2 SVGAGI, per germline (reference sequence). This CDR3 spans 16 amino acids. V dropped 7 bases and J dropped 1 base, with 19 bases sitting between them. CDR3 loop: CASTPLEGRAQETQYF. CDR3 nucleotides: TGTGCCAGCACCCCTTTAGAGGGCCGGGCCCAAGAGACCCAGTACTTC.

The chain joins TRBV5-1 to TRBJ2-1, with D maybe TRBD1 (6 bases). The germline V gene encodes CDR1 SGHRS and CDR2 YFSETQ. The CDR3 extends over 16 amino acids. V was clipped by 4 bases and J by 5 bases, with 19 bases between them. The DNA of the CDR3 is TGCGCCAGCAGCCTGGGTTCTGGGACATCGGACAATGAGCAGTTCTTC. The encoded protein is CASSLGSGTSDNEQFF.

The rearrangement joins TRBV3-1 (or the pseudogene TRBV3-2) to TRBJ2-7, with 9 bases aligning to TRBD1. The CDR3 covers 14 residues. Trimming cost V 3 bases and J 6 bases; bases outside gene matches: 6. Germline CDR1 reads LGHDT; CDR2 reads YNNKEL (reference sequence). CDR3 sequence: CASSQVTGGGEQYF. For the CDR3, the DNA is TGTGCCAGCAGCCAGGTTACAGGGGGCGGCGAGCAGTACTTC.

This clone was seen a few times. This chain connects TRBV15 to TRBJ2-7; 10 nucleotides align to TRBD2. CDR1 is LNHNV and CDR2 is YYDKDF in the germline V gene (reference sequence). Trimming took 4 bases from V and 3 from J; bases not matched to a gene: 6. The CDR3 has 15 residues. Here the CDR3 reads CATSILAGAIYEQYF. The CDR3, as DNA: TGTGCCACCAGCATCCTAGCGGGGGCGATCTACGAGCAGTACTTC.

The chain joins TRBV29-1 to TRBJ2-7, with TRBD1 as a possible D gene (6 bases). Germline CDR1 and CDR2: SQVTM and ANQGSEA. V was clipped by 7 bases and J by 5 bases, with 18 bases between them. The CDR3 extends over 13 amino acids. This CDR3 reads CSAYKTGNNEQYF. CDR3 DNA: TGCAGCGCATATAAAACAGGGAACAACGAGCAGTACTTC.